The rows below give T cell receptor beta chains drawn from one sample of a study of CD8+ T cells in alopecia areata. Assay used: immunoSEQ multiplex PCR; TCRdb lists only in-frame clones, some missing. The repertoire includes about 140,000 clones, 86% of them detected once, and approximately 13% sits in the top ten. Material: CD8+ T cells sorted from blood, obtained at week 4, from a patient treated with tofacitinib. All receptors derive from a human donor with alopecia areata. Both conserved end residues are part of each CDR3. A D gene is named only where the DNA matches it firmly. Clone size is stated in some rows and not others, as once, few, many or a class when expanded.

J gene | CDR3 length | clone size | D gene | V gene | CDR3 protein | CDR3 DNA
TRBJ2-3 | 12 | NA | NA | TRBV5-1 | CASSRDKDTQYF | TGCGCCAGCAGTCGGGACAAAGATACGCAGTATTTT
TRBJ2-3 | 15 | once | TRBD2 | TRBV5-1 | CASSGGTSEGDTQYF | TGCGCCAGCAGCGGAGGGACTAGCGAGGGCGATACGCAGTATTTT
TRBJ2-1 | 15 | NA | TRBD2 | TRBV7-6 | CASSFRLAGRNEQFF | TGTGCCAGCAGCTTTCGGCTAGCGGGAAGGAATGAGCAGTTCTTC
TRBJ1-1 | 14 | once | TRBD1 | TRBV29-1 | CSVETGLGDTEAFF | TGCAGCGTTGAGACAGGGCTGGGGGACACTGAAGCTTTCTTT
TRBJ2-7 | 14 | NA | TRBD2 | TRBV23-1 | CASSPRGDSYEQYF | TGCGCCAGCAGTCCTCGGGGGGACTCCTACGAGCAGTACTTC
TRBJ2-1 | 13 | NA | NA | TRBV4-1 | CASSHDTRYEQFF | TGCGCCAGCAGCCATGACACTAGATATGAGCAGTTCTTC
TRBJ2-2 | 15 | NA | NA | TRBV27 | CASSLGPYPTGELFF | TGTGCCAGCAGTTTAGGGCCTTACCCTACCGGGGAGCTGTTTTTT
TRBJ2-2 | 16 | once | NA | TRBV7-9 | CASTQGSPRRLGELFF | TGTGCCAGCACCCAAGGGTCCCCTCGTCGTCTCGGGGAGCTGTTTTTT
TRBJ2-2 | 11 | NA | NA | TRBV11-3 | CASSSTGELFF | TGTGCCAGCAGCTCAACCGGGGAGCTGTTTTTT
TRBJ2-1 | 14 | NA | TRBD2 | TRBV2 | CASSLTSGYNEQFF | TGTGCCAGCAGTTTGACTAGCGGTTACAATGAGCAGTTCTTC
TRBJ2-7 | 15 | NA | TRBD2 | TRBV7-2 | CASSFASGIPYEQYF | TGTGCCAGCAGCTTCGCTAGCGGGATCCCCTACGAGCAGTACTTC
TRBJ2-7 | 15 | NA | NA | TRBV6-1 | CASSATGTTSYEQYF | TGTGCCAGCAGCGCAACAGGGACCACCTCCTACGAGCAGTACTTC
TRBJ2-7 | 13 | once | NA | TRBV5-4 | CASSTRGSYEQYF | TGTGCCAGCAGCACCAGGGGTTCCTACGAGCAGTACTTC
TRBJ2-1 | 15 | NA | TRBD1 | TRBV6-5 | CAGSYGTGVLNEQFF | TGTGCCGGCAGCTACGGGACAGGGGTGTTGAATGAGCAGTTCTTC
TRBJ2-7 | 13 | NA | NA | TRBV11-2 | CASSPADGYEQYF | TGTGCCAGCAGCCCTGCCGACGGATACGAGCAGTACTTC
TRBJ2-1 | 17 | NA | NA | TRBV5-6 | CASSLGEGLSSYNEQFF | TGTGCCAGCAGCTTGGGAGAGGGATTGAGCTCCTACAATGAGCAGTTCTTC
TRBJ1-1 | 15 | NA | NA | TRBV10-2 | CASSGASSMNTEAFF | TGCGCCAGCAGTGGGGCCAGTTCCATGAACACTGAAGCTTTCTTT